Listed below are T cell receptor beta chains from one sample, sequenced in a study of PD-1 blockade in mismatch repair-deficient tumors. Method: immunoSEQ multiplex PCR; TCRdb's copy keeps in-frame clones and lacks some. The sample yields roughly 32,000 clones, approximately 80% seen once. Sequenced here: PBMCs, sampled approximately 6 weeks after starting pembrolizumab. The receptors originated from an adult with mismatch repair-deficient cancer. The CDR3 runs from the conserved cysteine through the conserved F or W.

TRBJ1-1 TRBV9 CASSPAGTGSTEAFF
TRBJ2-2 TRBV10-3 CATGGLAANTGELFF
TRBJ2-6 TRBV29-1 CSVRTSPSGANVLTF
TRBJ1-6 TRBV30 CAWSAGQGVSPLHF
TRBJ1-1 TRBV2 CASTRGGSKNTEAFF
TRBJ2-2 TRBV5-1 CASSSLLAGVGGELFF
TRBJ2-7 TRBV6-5 CASSLASYEQYF
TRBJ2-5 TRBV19 CASSHREETQYF
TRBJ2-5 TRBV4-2 CASSQVSTEYQETQYF
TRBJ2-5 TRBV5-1 CASSSQTSAETQYF
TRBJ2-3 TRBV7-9 CASSPSPDTQYF
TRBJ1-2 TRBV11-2 CASSLGWTGYRGYTF
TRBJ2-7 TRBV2 CASSARRSYEQYF
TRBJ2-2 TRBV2 CASASGNTGELFF
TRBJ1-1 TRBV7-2 CASSLDSYTEAFF
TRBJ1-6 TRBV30 CASISVGQYNSPLHF
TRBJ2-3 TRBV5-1 CASSLDRTSTDTQYF
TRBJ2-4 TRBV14 CASSLQISRDIQYF
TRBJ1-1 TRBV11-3 CASSPGQGEMNTEAFF